This TCR beta chain is from a study of CD8+CD57+ T cells in acquired aplastic anemia. Study as a whole: Isolated CD4+ and CD8+ cells, once sorted, yielded DNA averaging roughly 3.2 ug. Mean read depth for CD4+ cells from healthy donors was some 11 million. Regarding the study as a whole: Found in both controls and patients were almost 30 CD8+ CDR3 sequences. CD8+ Simpson's diversity showed no significant patient-control difference.

This clonotype has at least ten counts. Its cognate antigen is unknown. CDR1 and CDR2 (germline): SGHTA, FQGTGA. The CDR3 is 16 residues long. V shed 5 bases and J shed 2 bases, with 17 bases lying between them. Using genomic DNA as the template, TCR beta VDJ and CDR3 profiling was carried out. TCRdb reprocessed the reads with MiXCR, giving one entry per CDR3 protein. The sample carries about 210,000 distinct CDR3 sequences, 34% recorded once. This chain connects TRBV7-3 to TRBJ2-3, with no clear D. Material for sequencing was sorted CD4+, CD8+, or CD8+CD57+ T cells (not recorded which) from PBMCs. This sequence was found in a human donor in good health, serving as a control. For the CDR3, the DNA is TGTGCCAGCAGCCGCGATGAAGGACCGAACACAGATACGCAGTATTTT. Translating gives CASSRDEGPNTDTQYF.